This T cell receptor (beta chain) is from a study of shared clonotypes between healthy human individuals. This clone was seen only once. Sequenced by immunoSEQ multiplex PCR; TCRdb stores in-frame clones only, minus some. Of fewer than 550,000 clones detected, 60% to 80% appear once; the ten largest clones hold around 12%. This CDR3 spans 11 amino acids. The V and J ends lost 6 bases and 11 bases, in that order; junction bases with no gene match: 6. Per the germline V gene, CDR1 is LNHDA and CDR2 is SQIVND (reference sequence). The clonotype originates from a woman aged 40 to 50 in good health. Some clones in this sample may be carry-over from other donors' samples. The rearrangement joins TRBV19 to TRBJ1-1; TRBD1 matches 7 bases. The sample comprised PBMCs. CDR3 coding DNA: TGTGCCAGTAGCCAAACAGGGGATGCTTTCTTT. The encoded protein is CASSQTGDAFF.